This T cell receptor (beta chain) is from a study of blood T cell repertoires in COVID-19. The overall study: Sites in the United States, Italy and Spain provided acute and convalescent COVID-19 samples.

Trimming took 3 bases from V and 4 from J, leaving 16 bases between them. The CDR3 has 16 amino acids. CDR1 is MDHEN and CDR2 is SYDVKM in the germline V gene. TCRdb keeps only in-frame clones here, not all; method: immunoSEQ multiplex PCR. The table includes about 260,000 clones, over 80% detected once. Participants classified as exposed had met a COVID-19 case within 2 weeks before study entry. V usage is TRBV28 and J usage is TRBJ1-3; D gene uncertain. The sequenced sample consisted of PBMCs or T cells enriched from blood (not recorded which). This TCR came from a woman in her 40s who had been exposed to COVID-19. Written as DNA, the CDR3 is TGTGCCAGCAGTTTGGGCAGAACTTCATCCGGAAACACCATATATTTT. Translated, it gives CASSLGRTSSGNTIYF.